The rows below give T cell receptor beta chains drawn from one sample of a study of blood T cells in healthy people across ages. MiXCR, applied by TCRdb to the 5' RACE reads, yields one record per CDR3 protein. The sample yields 700,000 or so distinct CDR3 sequences, about 43% seen once. The sample consisted of blood. The receptors shown here come from an elderly man in good health. Both conserved end residues are trimmed from each CDR3. Each record gives: D gene, CDR3 length, clone size, V gene, J gene, CDR3 protein. D genes are given only for firm matches. Size values are once, few and many counts, or a class for expanded clones, and some rows have none.

d_gene: TRBD2; len: 18; abundance: NA; v_gene: TRBV7-9; j_gene: TRBJ2-5; CDR3aa: ASSLALTSGGKAIQETQY
d_gene: TRBD1; len: 13; abundance: NA; v_gene: TRBV7-2; j_gene: TRBJ2-3; CDR3aa: ASSLRTGGRDTQY
d_gene: NA; len: 13; abundance: NA; v_gene: TRBV6-2/TRBV6-3; j_gene: TRBJ1-6; CDR3aa: ASTTTGTSRSPLH
d_gene: TRBD2; len: 12; abundance: few; v_gene: TRBV20-1; j_gene: TRBJ2-1; CDR3aa: SAQPSGEYNEQF
d_gene: TRBD2; len: 13; abundance: NA; v_gene: TRBV9; j_gene: TRBJ2-5; CDR3aa: ASSEVAGGLGEQY
d_gene: NA; len: 11; abundance: NA; v_gene: TRBV6-2/TRBV6-3; j_gene: TRBJ2-5; CDR3aa: ASSYGSPSTQY
d_gene: NA; len: 12; abundance: NA; v_gene: TRBV6-5; j_gene: TRBJ2-3; CDR3aa: ATGSAFGTDTQY
d_gene: NA; len: 11; abundance: NA; v_gene: TRBV18; j_gene: TRBJ1-5; CDR3aa: ASSPPGVQPQH
d_gene: NA; len: 13; abundance: NA; v_gene: TRBV2; j_gene: TRBJ2-5; CDR3aa: ASSAGDHARETQY
d_gene: TRBD2; len: 13; abundance: once; v_gene: TRBV10-2; j_gene: TRBJ2-1; CDR3aa: VSSAPSGEDNEQF
d_gene: NA; len: 11; abundance: few; v_gene: TRBV20-1; j_gene: TRBJ2-3; CDR3aa: SARDSSVPTQY
d_gene: NA; len: 13; abundance: few; v_gene: TRBV20-1; j_gene: TRBJ2-3; CDR3aa: SARDPKGRTDTQY
d_gene: NA; len: 12; abundance: NA; v_gene: TRBV7-2; j_gene: TRBJ2-7; CDR3aa: ANSLGPASYEQY
d_gene: NA; len: 12; abundance: many; v_gene: TRBV7-9; j_gene: TRBJ1-2; CDR3aa: ASSPGGTNYGYT